Only one count was recorded for the clone carrying this TCR beta chain. Its target is unknown. This specimen belongs to a study of cytomegalovirus exposure and HLA in healthy donors. Study-level findings and limits: Across donors, most TCRs were seen rarely, yet some public ones were widespread. There were around 160 TCR beta chains listed as cytomegalovirus-associated.

Losses at the gene ends were 3 bases for V and 3 bases for J; bases not matched to a gene: 12. Germline V gives CDR1 MDHEN, CDR2 SYDVKM. The CDR3 has 18 residues. The protocol was immunoSEQ multiplex PCR, while the TCRdb copy is restricted to in-frame clones and leaves out a portion. The table has fewer than 200,000 clones, 75% to 90% seen once. The receptor was isolated from a man younger than 35 in good health and CMV-seropositive. V is TRBV28 and J is TRBJ1-5, with 9 positions matching TRBD1. The material sequenced was PBMCs. CDR3 region: CASSFSGTGSLYNQPQHF. In DNA, the CDR3 is TGTGCCAGCAGTTTCTCCGGGACAGGGAGTTTATACAATCAGCCCCAGCATTTT. Full variable domain (remainder filled in from reference TRBV28 and TRBJ1-5): DVKVTQSSRYLVKRTGEKVFLECVQDMDHENMFWYRQDPGLGLRLIYFSYDVKMKEKGDIPEGYSVSREKKERFSLILESASTNQTSMYLCASSFSGTGSLYNQPQHFGDGTRLSIL.